Only a few counts were recorded for the clone carrying this T cell receptor (beta chain). Its antigen remains unidentified. Every bit of the isolated RNA underwent reverse transcription, so sequencing read expressed TCRB transcripts. The repertoire was sequenced with immunoSEQ multiplex PCR; TCRdb's copy has only in-frame clones and lacks some. The sample records fewer than 200,000 clones, about a tenth being singletons. The data were taken from a study of beta chain features in type 1 diabetes. Study conclusions and caveats: Patients' naive, central memory and Treg TCRB repertoires seemed closer to one another than those of healthy donors. For patients and controls alike, PCR might favor shorter templates to the same degree. Whether TCRB rearrangement is influenced by HLA type was left unresolved in this analysis. Moderately but significantly shorter TCRB CDR3s were found in Type 1 diabetes patients in all four CD4+ subsets.

This sequence originates from a man younger than 40 with type 1 diabetes. The sequenced material came from central memory CD4+ T cells from blood.

CDR3 protein: CASNDDRIRQPQHF. The CDR3 DNA sequence: TGTGCCAGTAATGATGACAGGATTCGTCAGCCCCAGCATTTT. The chain employs TRBV19 and TRBJ1-5; a weak D match, TRBD1 (6 bases). Germline loops: CDR1 LNHDA, CDR2 SQIVND (reference sequence). There are 14 residues in the CDR3. Trimming left V 7 bases short and J 6 bases short, with 16 bases between.